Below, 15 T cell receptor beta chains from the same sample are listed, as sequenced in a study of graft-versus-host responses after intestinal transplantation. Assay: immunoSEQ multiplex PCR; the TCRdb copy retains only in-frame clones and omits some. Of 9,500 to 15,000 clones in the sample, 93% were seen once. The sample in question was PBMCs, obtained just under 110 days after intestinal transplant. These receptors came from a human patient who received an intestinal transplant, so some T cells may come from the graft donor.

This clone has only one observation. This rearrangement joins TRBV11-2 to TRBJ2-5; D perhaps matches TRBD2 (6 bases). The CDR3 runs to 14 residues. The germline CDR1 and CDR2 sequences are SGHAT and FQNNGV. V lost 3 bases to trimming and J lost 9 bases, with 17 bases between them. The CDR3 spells CASSFGATSGAQYF. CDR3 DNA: TGTGCCAGCAGCTTCGGGGCCACTTCGGGAGCCCAGTACTTC.

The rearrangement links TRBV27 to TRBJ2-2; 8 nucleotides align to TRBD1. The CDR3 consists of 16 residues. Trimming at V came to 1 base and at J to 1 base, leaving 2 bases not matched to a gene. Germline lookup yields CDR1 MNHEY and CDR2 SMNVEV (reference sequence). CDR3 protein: CASSLLGTGNTGELFF. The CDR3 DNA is TGTGCCAGCAGTTTATTGGGGACAGGGAACACCGGGGAGCTGTTTTTT.

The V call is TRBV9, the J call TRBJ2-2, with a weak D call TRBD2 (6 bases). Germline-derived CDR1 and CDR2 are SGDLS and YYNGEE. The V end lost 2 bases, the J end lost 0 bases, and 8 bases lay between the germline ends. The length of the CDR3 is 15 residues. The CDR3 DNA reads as TGTGCCAGCAGCGTTTCGGGGGCGAACACCGGGGAGCTGTTTTTT. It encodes CASSVSGANTGELFF.

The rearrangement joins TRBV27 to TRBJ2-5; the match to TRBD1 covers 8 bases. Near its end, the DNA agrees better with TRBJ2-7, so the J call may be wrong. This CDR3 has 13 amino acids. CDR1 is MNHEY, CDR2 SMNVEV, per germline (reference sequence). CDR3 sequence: CASSPQGGYEQYF. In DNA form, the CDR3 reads TGTGCCAGCAGTCCACAGGGGGGATACGAGCAGTACTTC.

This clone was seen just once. For the CDR3, the DNA is TGTGCCAGCAGCCCTAGGGACCGGAGCTCCTACAATGAGCAGTTCTTC. Encoded protein: CASSPRDRSSYNEQFF. The J gene is TRBJ2-1, the V gene TRBV11-1, with D perhaps being TRBD1 or TRBD2 (5 bases each). CDR3 size: 16 residues. Per germline, CDR1 SGHAT and CDR2 FQDESV (reference sequence). The V and J ends lost 5 bases and 0 bases respectively, with 14 bases between them.

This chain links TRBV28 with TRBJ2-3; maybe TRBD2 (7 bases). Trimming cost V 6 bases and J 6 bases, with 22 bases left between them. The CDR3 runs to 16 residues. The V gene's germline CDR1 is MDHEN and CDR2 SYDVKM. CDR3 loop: CASSPWGRETRDTQYF. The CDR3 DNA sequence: TGTGCCAGCAGCCCTTGGGGGCGGGAGACCCGGGATACGCAGTATTTT.

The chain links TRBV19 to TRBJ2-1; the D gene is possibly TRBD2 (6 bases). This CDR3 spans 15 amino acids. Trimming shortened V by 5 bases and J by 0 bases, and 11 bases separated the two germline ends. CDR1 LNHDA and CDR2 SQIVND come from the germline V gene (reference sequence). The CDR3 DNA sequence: TGTGCCAGTAGTCTCGGAGGGCCCTCCTACAATGAGCAGTTCTTC. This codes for CASSLGGPSYNEQFF.

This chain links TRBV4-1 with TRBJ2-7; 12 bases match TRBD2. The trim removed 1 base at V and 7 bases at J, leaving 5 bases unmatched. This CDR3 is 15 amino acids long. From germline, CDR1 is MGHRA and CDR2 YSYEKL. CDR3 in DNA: TGCGCCAGCAGCCAAGGGACTAGCGGGACCCCTGAGCAGTACTTC. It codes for CASSQGTSGTPEQYF.

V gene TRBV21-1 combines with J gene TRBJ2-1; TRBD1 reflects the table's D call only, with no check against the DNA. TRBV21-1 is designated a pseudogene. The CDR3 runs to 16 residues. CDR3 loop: CASRKGAGKGYNEQFF. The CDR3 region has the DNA TGTGCCAGCAGAAAAGGGGCAGGGAAAGGCTACAATGAGCAGTTCTTC.

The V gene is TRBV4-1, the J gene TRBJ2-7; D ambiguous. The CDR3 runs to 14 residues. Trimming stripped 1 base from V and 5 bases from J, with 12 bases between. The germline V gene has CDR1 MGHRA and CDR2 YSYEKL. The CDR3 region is CASSQGNSINEQYF. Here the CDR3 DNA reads TGCGCCAGCAGCCAAGGTAATAGTATTAACGAGCAGTACTTC.

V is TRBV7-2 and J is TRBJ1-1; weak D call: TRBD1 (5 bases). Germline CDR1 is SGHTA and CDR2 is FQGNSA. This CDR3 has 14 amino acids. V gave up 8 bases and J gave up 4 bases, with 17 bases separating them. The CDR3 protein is CASSPGGTGTEAFF. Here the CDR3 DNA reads TGTGCCAGCTCCCCGGGGGGGACGGGCACTGAAGCTTTCTTT.

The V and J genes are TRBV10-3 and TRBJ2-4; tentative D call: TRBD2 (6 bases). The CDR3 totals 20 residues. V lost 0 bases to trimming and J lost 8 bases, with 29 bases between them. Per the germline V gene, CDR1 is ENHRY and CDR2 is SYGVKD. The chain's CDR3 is CAISESFSFPAREVRDIQYF. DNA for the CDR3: TGTGCCATCAGTGAGTCCTTTAGCTTTCCGGCCAGGGAGGTTCGGGACATTCAGTACTTC.

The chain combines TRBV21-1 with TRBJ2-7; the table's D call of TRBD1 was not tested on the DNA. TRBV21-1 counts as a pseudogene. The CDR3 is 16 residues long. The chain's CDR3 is CASSKVPSTCSYEQYF. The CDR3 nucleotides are TGTGCCAGCAGCAAAGTTCCCTCGACATGTTCCTACGAGCAGTACTTC.

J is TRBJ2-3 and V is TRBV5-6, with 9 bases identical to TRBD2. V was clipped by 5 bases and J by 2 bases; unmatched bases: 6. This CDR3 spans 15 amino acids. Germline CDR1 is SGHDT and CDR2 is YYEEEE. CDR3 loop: CASSSGTSYTDTQYF. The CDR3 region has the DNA TGTGCCAGCAGTTCCGGGACTAGCTACACAGATACGCAGTATTTT.

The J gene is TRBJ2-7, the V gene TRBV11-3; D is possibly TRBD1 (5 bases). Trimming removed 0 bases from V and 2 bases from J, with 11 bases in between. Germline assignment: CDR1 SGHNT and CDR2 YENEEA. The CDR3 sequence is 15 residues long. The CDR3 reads CASSLELRGTYEQYF. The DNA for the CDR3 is TGTGCCAGCAGCTTAGAGCTTAGGGGAACCTACGAGCAGTACTTC. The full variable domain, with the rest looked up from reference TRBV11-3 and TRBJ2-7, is EAGVVQSPRYKIIEKKQPVAFWCNPISGHNTLYWYLQNLGQGPELLIRYENEEAVDDSQLPKDRFSAERLKGVDSTLKIQPAELGDSAVYLCASSLELRGTYEQYFGPGTRLTVT.